A single sample is the source of the 4 T cell receptor beta chains below, sequenced in a study of blood T cell repertoires in COVID-19. Sequencing used immunoSEQ multiplex PCR; TCRdb keeps in-frame clones, though not all of them. The sample includes fewer than 350,000 clones, approximately 88% of them seen just once. The material sequenced was PBMCs or T cells enriched from blood (not recorded which). These receptors were collected from a man aged 60 to 75 who had recovered from COVID-19.

Points on this clone: The junction departs from the called germline gene at one end, perhaps through a read error. V is TRBV7-3 and J is TRBJ2-6; 10 bases are shared with TRBD1. The CDR3 consists of 18 residues. Germline V gene data show CDR1 as SGHTA and CDR2 as FQGTGA. The DNA for the CDR3 is TGTGCCAGCAGTTTAAAGGGAGGGACAGGGGACCGGGCCAACGTCCTGACTTTC. Protein: CASSLKGGTGDRANVLTF.

Comment on this clone: Other DNA sequences of this sample code for an identical CDR3. V usage is TRBV18 and J usage is TRBJ2-7; a possible D gene is TRBD2 (5 bases). Germline CDR1 KGHSH, CDR2 LQKENI. The CDR3 has 14 amino acids. V lost 3 bases to trimming and J lost 0 bases, with 9 bases between them. CDR3 nucleotide sequence: TGTGCCAGCTCACCCGCGGGCCTCTCCTACGAGCAGTACTTC. This codes for CASSPAGLSYEQYF.

V is TRBV28 and J is TRBJ2-2; D is possibly TRBD1 (5 bases). Germline V gives CDR1 MDHEN, CDR2 SYDVKM. The length of the CDR3 is 16 residues. Trimming stripped 6 bases from V and 2 bases from J, with 16 bases between. CDR3 coding DNA: TGTGCCAGCAGCGCCCCTAGGGGCTATAACACCGGGGAGCTGTTTTTT. Translating gives CASSAPRGYNTGELFF.

The chain links TRBV10-3 to TRBJ2-1; the match to TRBD1 covers 9 bases. CDR3 size: 16 residues. Germline V CDR1 and CDR2: ENHRY, SYGVKD. Germline trimming cut 4 bases from V and 0 bases from J; bases unmatched to any gene: 4. The CDR3 bases are TGTGCCATCAGTGCCGGGACAGGGAGCTCCTACAATGAGCAGTTCTTC. As protein: CAISAGTGSSYNEQFF.